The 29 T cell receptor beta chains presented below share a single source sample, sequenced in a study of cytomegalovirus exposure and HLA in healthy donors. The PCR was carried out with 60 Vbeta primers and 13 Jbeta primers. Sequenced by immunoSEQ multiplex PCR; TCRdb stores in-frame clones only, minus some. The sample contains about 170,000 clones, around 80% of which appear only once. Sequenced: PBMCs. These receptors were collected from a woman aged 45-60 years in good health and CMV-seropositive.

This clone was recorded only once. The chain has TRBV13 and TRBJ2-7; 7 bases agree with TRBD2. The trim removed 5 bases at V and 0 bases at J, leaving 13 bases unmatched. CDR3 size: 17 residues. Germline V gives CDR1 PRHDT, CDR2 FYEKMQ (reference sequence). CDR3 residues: CASSIRSWEGSSYEQYF. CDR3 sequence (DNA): TGTGCCAGCAGCATCCGCTCATGGGAGGGGAGCTCCTACGAGCAGTACTTC.

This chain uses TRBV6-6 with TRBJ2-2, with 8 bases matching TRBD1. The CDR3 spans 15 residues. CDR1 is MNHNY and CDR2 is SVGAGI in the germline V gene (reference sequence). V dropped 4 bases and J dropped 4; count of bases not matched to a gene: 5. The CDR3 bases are TGTGCCAGCAGTTCCCCCACAGGGGGCACCGGGGAGCTGTTTTTT. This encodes CASSSPTGGTGELFF.

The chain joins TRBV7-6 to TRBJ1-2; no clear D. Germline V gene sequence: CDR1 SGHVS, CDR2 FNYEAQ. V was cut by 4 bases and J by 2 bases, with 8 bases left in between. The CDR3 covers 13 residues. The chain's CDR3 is CASSSYGNYGYTF. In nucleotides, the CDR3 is TGTGCCAGCAGCTCGTACGGGAACTATGGCTACACCTTC.

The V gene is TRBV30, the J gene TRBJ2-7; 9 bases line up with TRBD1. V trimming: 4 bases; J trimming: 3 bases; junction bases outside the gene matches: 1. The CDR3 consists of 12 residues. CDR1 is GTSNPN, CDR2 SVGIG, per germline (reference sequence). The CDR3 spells CAWNRGLYEQYF. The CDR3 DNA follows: TGTGCCTGGAACAGGGGGCTCTACGAGCAGTACTTC.

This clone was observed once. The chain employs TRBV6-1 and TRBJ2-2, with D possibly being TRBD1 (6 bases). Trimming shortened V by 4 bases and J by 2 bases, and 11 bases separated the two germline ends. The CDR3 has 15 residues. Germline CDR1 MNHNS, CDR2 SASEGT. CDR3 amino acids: CASSVEQGNTGELFF. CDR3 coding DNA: TGTGCCAGCAGTGTAGAACAGGGTAACACCGGGGAGCTGTTTTTT.

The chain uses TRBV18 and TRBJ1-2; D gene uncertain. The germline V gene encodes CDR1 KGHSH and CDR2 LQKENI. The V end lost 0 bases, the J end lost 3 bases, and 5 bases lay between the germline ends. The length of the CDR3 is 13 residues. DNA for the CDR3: TGTGCCAGCTCACCACCGGCTCACTATGGCTACACCTTC. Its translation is CASSPPAHYGYTF.

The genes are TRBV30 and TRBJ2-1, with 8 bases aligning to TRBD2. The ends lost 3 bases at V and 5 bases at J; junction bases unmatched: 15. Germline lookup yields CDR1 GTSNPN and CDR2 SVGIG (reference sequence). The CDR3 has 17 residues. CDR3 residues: CAWSRTSNVRVHNEQFF. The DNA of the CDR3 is TGTGCCTGGAGCCGGACTAGCAATGTTAGGGTCCACAATGAGCAGTTCTTC.

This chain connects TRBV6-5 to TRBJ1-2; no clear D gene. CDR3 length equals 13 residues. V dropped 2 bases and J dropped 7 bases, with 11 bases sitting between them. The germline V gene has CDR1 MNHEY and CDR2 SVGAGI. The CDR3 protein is CASSYEFGGGYTF. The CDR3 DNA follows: TGTGCCAGCAGTTACGAGTTCGGAGGTGGCTACACCTTC.

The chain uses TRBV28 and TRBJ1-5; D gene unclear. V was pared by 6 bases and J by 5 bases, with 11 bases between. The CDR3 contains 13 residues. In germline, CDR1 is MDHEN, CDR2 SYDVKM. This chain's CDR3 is CASSRGGDQPQHF. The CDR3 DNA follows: TGTGCCAGCAGCCGGGGTGGGGATCAGCCCCAGCATTTT.

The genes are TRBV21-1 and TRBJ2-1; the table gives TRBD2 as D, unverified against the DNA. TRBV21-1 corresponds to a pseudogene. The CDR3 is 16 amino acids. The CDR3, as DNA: TGTGCCAGCAACTTACTAGCGGGAGGGCCAGGGAATGAGCAGTTCTTC. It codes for CASNLLAGGPGNEQFF.

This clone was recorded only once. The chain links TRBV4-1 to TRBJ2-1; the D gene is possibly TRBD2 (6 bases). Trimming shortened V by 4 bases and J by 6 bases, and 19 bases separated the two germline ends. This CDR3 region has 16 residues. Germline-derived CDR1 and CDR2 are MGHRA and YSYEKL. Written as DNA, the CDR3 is TGCGCCAGCAGCCTGTCCGGAGGGCGATGGGTCAATGAGCAGTTCTTC. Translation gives CASSLSGGRWVNEQFF.

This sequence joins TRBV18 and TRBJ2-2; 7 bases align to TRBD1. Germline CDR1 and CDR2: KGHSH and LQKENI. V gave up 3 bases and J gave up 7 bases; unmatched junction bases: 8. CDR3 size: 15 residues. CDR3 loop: CASSPDRAGGGELFF. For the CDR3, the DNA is TGTGCCAGCTCACCTGACAGGGCTGGTGGCGGGGAGCTGTTTTTT.

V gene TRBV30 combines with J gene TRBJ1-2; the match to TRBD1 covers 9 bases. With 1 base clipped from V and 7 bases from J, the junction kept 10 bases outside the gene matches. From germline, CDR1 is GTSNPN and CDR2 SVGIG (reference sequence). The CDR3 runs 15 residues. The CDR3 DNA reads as TGTGCCTGGAGTGGCCGGGACAGGGCGTTGGGTGGCTACACCTTC. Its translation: CAWSGRDRALGGYTF.

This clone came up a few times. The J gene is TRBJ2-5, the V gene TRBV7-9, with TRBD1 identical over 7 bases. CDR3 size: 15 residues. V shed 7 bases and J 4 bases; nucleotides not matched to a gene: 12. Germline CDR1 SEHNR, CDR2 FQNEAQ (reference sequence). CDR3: CASTPWTDRVETQYF. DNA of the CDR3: TGTGCCAGCACCCCTTGGACAGACAGGGTAGAGACCCAGTACTTC. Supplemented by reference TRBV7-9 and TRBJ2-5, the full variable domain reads DTGVSQNPRHKITKRGQNVTFRCDPISEHNRLYWYRQTLGQGPEFLTYFQNEAQLEKSRLLSDRFSAERPKGSFSTLEIQRTEQGDSAMYLCASTPWTDRVETQYFGPGTRLLVL.

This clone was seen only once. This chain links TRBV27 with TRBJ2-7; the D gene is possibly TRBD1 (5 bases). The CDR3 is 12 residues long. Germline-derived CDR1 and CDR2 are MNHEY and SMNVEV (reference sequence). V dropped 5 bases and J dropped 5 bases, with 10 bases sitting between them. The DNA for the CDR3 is TGTGCCAGCAGTCAGGGTGCCCACGAGCAGTACTTC. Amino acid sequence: CASSQGAHEQYF.

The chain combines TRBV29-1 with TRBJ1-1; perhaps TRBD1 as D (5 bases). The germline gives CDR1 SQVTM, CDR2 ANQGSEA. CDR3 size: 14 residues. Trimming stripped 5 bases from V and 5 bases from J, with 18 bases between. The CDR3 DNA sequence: TGCAGCGTTAGGCAGGGCCCCGAACGGACTGAAGCTTTCTTT. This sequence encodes CSVRQGPERTEAFF.

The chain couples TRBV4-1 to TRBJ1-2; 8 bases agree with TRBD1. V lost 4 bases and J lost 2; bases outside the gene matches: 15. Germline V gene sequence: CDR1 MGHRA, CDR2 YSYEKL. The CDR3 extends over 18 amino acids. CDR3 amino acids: CASSPSGGQLSKNYGYTF. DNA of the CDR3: TGCGCCAGCAGCCCTTCAGGGGGCCAACTATCGAAGAACTATGGCTACACCTTC.

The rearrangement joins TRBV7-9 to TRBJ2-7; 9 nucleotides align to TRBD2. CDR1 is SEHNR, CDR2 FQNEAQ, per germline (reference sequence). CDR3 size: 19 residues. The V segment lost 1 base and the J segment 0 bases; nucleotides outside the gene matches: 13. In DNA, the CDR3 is TGTGCCAGCAGCTTAGTGACCCTTTCCCTAGCGGGGCACTCCTACGAGCAGTACTTC. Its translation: CASSLVTLSLAGHSYEQYF.

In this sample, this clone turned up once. The CDR3 loop is CAISEGGRTWEKLFF. The CDR3 nucleotides are TGTGCCATCAGTGAAGGGGGACGGACTTGGGAAAAACTGTTTTTT. The rearrangement links TRBV10-3 to TRBJ1-4, with D possibly matching TRBD1 (6 bases). There are 15 residues in the CDR3. Trimming removed 3 bases at V and 8 bases at J, with 16 bases between. Germline CDR1 and CDR2: ENHRY and SYGVKD.

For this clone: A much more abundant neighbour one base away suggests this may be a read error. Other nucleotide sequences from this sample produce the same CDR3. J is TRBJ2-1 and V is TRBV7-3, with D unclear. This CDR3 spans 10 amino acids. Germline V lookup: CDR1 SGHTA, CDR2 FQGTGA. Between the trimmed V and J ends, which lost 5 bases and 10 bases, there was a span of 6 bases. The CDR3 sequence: CASSPREQFF. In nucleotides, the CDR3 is TGTGCCAGCAGCCCCCGGGAGCAGTTCTTC.

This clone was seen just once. CDR3 loop: CAWSNTGGFYEQYF. For the CDR3, the DNA is TGTGCCTGGAGTAATACAGGGGGCTTCTACGAGCAGTACTTC. The chain carries TRBV30 and TRBJ2-7; 9 bases are shared with TRBD1. The germline V gene encodes CDR1 GTSNPN and CDR2 SVGIG (reference sequence). V trimming: 2 bases; J trimming: 3 bases; junction bases outside the gene matches: 5. This CDR3 has 14 amino acids. Full variable domain (missing parts from reference TRBV30 and TRBJ2-7): SQTIHQWPATLVQPVGSPLSLECTVEGTSNPNLYWYRQAAGRGLQLLFYSVGIGQISSEVPQNLSASRPQDRQFILSSKKLLLSDSGFYLCAWSNTGGFYEQYFGPGTRLTVT.

CDR3 DNA sequence: TGTGCCAGCAGCCTGCAGGGCACGGACACCGGGGAGCTGTTTTTT. This gives the protein CASSLQGTDTGELFF. The rearrangement uses TRBV7-6 and TRBJ2-2, with D possibly matching TRBD1 (5 bases). CDR3 length: 15 amino acids. Trimming removed 5 bases at V and 3 bases at J, with 13 bases between. Per the germline V gene, CDR1 is SGHVS and CDR2 is FNYEAQ.

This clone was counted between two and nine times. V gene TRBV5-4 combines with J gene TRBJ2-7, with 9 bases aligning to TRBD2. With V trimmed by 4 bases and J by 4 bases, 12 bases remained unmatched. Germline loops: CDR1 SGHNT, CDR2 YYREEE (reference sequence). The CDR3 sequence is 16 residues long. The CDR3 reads CASSRGGVTGQYEQYF. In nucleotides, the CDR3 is TGTGCCAGCAGCCGCGGGGGGGTGACAGGGCAATACGAGCAGTACTTC.

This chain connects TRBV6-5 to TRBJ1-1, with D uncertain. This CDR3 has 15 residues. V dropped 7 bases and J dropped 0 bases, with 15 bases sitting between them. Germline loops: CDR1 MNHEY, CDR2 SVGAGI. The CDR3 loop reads CASISLAALNTEAFF. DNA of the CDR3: TGTGCCAGCATTAGTCTGGCGGCATTGAACACTGAAGCTTTCTTT.

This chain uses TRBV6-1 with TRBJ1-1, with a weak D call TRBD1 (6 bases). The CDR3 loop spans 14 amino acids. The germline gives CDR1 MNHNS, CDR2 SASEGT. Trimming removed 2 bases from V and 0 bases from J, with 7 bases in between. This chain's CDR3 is CASSEQGLNTEAFF. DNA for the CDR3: TGTGCCAGCAGTGAACAGGGGCTGAACACTGAAGCTTTCTTT.

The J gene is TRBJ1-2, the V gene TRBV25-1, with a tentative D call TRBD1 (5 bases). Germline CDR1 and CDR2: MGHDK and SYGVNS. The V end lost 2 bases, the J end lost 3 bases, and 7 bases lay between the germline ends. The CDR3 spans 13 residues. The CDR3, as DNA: TGTGCCAGCAGTGAAACAGGACACTATGGCTACACCTTC. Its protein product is CASSETGHYGYTF.

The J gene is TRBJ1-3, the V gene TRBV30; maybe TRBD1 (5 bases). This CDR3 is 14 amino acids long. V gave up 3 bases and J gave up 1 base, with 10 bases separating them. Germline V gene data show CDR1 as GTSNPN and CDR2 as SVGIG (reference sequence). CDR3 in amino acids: CAWSPHRSGNTIYF. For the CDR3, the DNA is TGTGCCTGGAGCCCACACAGGTCTGGAAACACCATATATTTT.

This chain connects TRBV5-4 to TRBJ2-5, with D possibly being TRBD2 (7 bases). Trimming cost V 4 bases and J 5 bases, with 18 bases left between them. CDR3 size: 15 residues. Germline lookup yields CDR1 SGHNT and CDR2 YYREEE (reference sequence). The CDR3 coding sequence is TGTGCCAGCAGCGCGGGGGCAGGGAAGTTCGAGACCCAGTACTTC. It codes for CASSAGAGKFETQYF. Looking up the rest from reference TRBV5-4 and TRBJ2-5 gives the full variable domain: ETGVTQSPTHLIKTRGQQVTLRCSSQSGHNTVSWYQQALGQGPQFIFQYYREEENGRGNFPPRFSGLQFPNYSSELNVNALELDDSALYLCASSAGAGKFETQYFGPGTRLLVL.

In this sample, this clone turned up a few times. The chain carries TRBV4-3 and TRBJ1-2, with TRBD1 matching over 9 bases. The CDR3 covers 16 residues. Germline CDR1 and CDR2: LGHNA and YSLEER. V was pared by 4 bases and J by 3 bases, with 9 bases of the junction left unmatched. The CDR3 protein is CASSRTGGHGDYGYTF. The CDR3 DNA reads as TGCGCCAGCAGCCGAACAGGGGGCCATGGGGACTATGGCTACACCTTC.